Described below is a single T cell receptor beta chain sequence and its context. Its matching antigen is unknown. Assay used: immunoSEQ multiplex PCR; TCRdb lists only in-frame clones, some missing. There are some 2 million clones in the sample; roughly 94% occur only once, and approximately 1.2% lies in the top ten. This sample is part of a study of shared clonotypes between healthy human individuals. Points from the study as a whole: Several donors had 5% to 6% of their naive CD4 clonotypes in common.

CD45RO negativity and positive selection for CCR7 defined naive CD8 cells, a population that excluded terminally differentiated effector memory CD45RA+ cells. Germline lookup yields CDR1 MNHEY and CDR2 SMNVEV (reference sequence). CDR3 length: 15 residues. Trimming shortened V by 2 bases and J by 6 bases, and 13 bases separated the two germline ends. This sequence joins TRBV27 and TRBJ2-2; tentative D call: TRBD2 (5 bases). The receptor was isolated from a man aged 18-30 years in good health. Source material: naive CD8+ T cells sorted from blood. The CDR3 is CASSLGGLPAGELFF. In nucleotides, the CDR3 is TGTGCCAGCAGTTTAGGAGGCCTTCCGGCCGGGGAGCTGTTTTTT.